This TCR beta chain came from a study of blood T cell repertoires in COVID-19. At the level of the study: Collection of acute and convalescent COVID-19 samples took place in the United States, Italy and Spain.

Germline CDR1 and CDR2: SGHRS and YFSETQ. The CDR3 length is 15 residues. V shed 2 bases, J shed 5 bases, and the junction held 8 bases outside the gene matches. Sequencing was performed with immunoSEQ multiplex PCR; in TCRdb, only in-frame clones are kept and a portion is missing. This sample has 200,000 to 250,000 clones; about four fifths occur once, and the top ten carry roughly 10%. The sample was peripheral blood. V and J are TRBV5-1 and TRBJ2-7, with 9 positions matching TRBD1. This clonotype originated in a man older than 75 with acute or convalescent COVID-19. CDR3 coding DNA: TGCGCCAGCAGCTTACGACAGGGGGTGGGGAACGAGCAGTACTTC. It translates to CASSLRQGVGNEQYF.